This T cell receptor (beta chain) comes out of a study of blood T cell repertoires in COVID-19. As for the study in general: The study drew acute and convalescent COVID-19 samples from the United States, Italy and Spain. Nucleic acid was either cDNA or gDNA, and it came from T cells, B-cell-depleted T cells, or PBMCs.

Sequenced by immunoSEQ multiplex PCR; TCRdb stores in-frame clones only, minus some. Here the sample spans 150,000 to 200,000 clones, under 85% being singletons. The CDR3 contains 13 residues. Per germline, CDR1 WSHSY and CDR2 SAAADI. This chain links TRBV10-2 with TRBJ2-7, with TRBD2 as a possible D gene (7 bases). The TCR sequence derives from a man between 60 and 75 years old with active or convalescent COVID-19. Source material: peripheral blood. DNA of the CDR3: TGCGTTACTCCAAAGAGGGGGGGCTACGAGCAGTACTTC. The encoded protein is CVTPKRGGYEQYF.